This T cell receptor (beta chain) is drawn from a study of cytotoxic CD8 clonotypes in ibrutinib-treated CLL. At the level of the study: Patients attained about 24 partial and 2 complete responses; at median approximately 64 months, approximately 14 remained remitted while around twelve progressed. The study, taken as a whole, reports: Patients with sustained remission and those progressing were sampled at differing times.

The V segment lost 5 bases and the J segment 3 bases; nucleotides outside the gene matches: 6. The CDR3 contains 15 residues. Germline assignment: CDR1 MNHEY and CDR2 SVGAGI. Libraries were prepared by immunoSEQ multiplex PCR; TCRdb keeps only in-frame clonotypes and omits some of them. The data show roughly 250,000 clones, with 70% seen just once and about 16% held by the top ten. As to this clone: The antigen is not known.

The chain uses TRBV6-5 and TRBJ1-1, with 10 bases aligning to TRBD1. This receptor was identified in a human donor with chronic lymphocytic leukemia. The sequences come from PBMCs, collected after 24 months of ibrutinib treatment. The CDR3 sequence: CASSHRQGADTEAFF. CDR3 sequence (DNA): TGTGCCAGCAGTCACCGACAGGGGGCCGACACTGAAGCTTTCTTT.